This T cell receptor beta chain was captured in a study of T-cell reconstitution after alpha-beta-depleted transplantation in children. Study-wide findings and caveats: T-cell counts and diversity at one year post-transplant came mainly from newly produced T cells.

Preparing the TCRbeta library involved the use of unique molecular identifiers. TCRdb analysed the PCR reads with MiXCR anew, one entry per CDR3 protein. The table has hundreds of thousands of distinct CDR3 sequences, 10% to 15% seen once. V lost 5 bases, J lost 5 bases, and 16 bases lay in between. Germline V gene data show CDR1 as MNHEY and CDR2 as SMNVEV (reference sequence). The CDR3 consists of 14 residues. Remarks on this clonotype: What it recognizes is unknown.

This chain joins TRBV27 and TRBJ2-7; D assignment may be TRBD1 or TRBD2 (6 bases each). This TCR came from a male patient under 18 who had a stem cell transplant for acute myeloid leukemia, so the T cells may come from the graft donor. The sequenced sample was PBMCs, mostly from graft donor cells, obtained 360 days after TCRalphabeta/CD19-depleted stem cell transplant. CDR3 sequence (DNA): TGTGCCAGCAGTGAGGGGGACTGGGGGCACGAGCAGTACTTC. Protein: CASSEGDWGHEQYF.